This is a list of T cell receptor beta chains from one sample in a study of T cell responses to AZD1222 COVID-19 vaccine. Sequenced by immunoSEQ multiplex PCR; TCRdb stores in-frame clones only, minus some. The sample shows approximately 90,000 clones, about 89% of them seen only once. The sequencing here drew on peripheral blood, taken 28 days after the second AZD1222 dose. Every receptor here comes from an adult who received the AZD1222 COVID-19 vaccine. Each CDR3 is given with its conserved first and last residue. A D gene is named only where the DNA matches it firmly. Only some rows state a clone size, as once, few, many or a class for expanded clones.

CDR3nt,CDR3aa,v_gene,d_gene,j_gene,abundance
TGTGCCAGCTCACCATTCGGGACTGAAGCTTTCTTT,CASSPFGTEAFF,TRBV18,-,TRBJ1-1,-
TGTGCCAGCCGCCGTTGGGGGTTGGAAGCTTTCTTT,CASRRWGLEAFF,TRBV7-9,-,TRBJ1-1,-
TGTGCCATCCTAAATCCAGGAGCTACTAACTATGGCTACACCTTC,CAILNPGATNYGYTF,TRBV28,-,TRBJ1-2,-
TGTGCCAGCAGTTCTAATTCACCCCTCCACTTT,CASSSNSPLHF,TRBV28,-,TRBJ1-6,-
TGTGCCAGCAGCCGAGCTCAGGGGGAAAATTCACCCCTCCACTTT,CASSRAQGENSPLHF,TRBV4-2,TRBD1,TRBJ1-6,-
TGCGCCAGCAGCTTGACGACAGCAACTAATGAAAAACTGTTTTTT,CASSLTTATNEKLFF,TRBV5-1,-,TRBJ1-4,-
TGTGCCAGTAGTAATTACCTTCGCGAGGTGGGCAATCAGCCCCAGCATTTT,CASSNYLREVGNQPQHF,TRBV19,-,TRBJ1-5,-
TGTGCCAGCAACTTAGTTGTAGGGCAGGAGTACTTC,CASNLVVGQEYF,TRBV11-2,-,TRBJ2-7,once
TGTGCCAGCAGCTTAGAATACGAGCAGTACTTC,CASSLEYEQYF,TRBV11-2,-,TRBJ2-7,-
TGTGCCAGCAGTTCCCCTGCATTAGGGAACACCTACGAGCAGTACTTC,CASSSPALGNTYEQYF,TRBV27,-,TRBJ2-7,-
TGTGCCAGCAGCTATGGGACACCTAACACTGAAGCTTTCTTT,CASSYGTPNTEAFF,TRBV7-3,-,TRBJ1-1,-
TGTGCCAGCAGCTTCGGGGGCGCGGTCTCCGAGCAGTACTTC,CASSFGGAVSEQYF,TRBV7-9,-,TRBJ2-7,once
TGTGCCAGCAGCCGTGGGGCTGACAGCCGCCGGGGGTACGAGCAGTACTTC,CASSRGADSRRGYEQYF,TRBV28,-,TRBJ2-7,-
TGTGCCAGCAGTTTATGGGGTGAGGGGAATGGCTACACCTTC,CASSLWGEGNGYTF,TRBV28,-,TRBJ1-2,-
TGTGCCAGCAGCCCCAGCGTGGGGCAGAACGGGGAGCTGTTTTTT,CASSPSVGQNGELFF,TRBV11-2,-,TRBJ2-2,-
TGTGCCAGCAGCCACAGGGGGCAGTCACCCCTCCACTTT,CASSHRGQSPLHF,TRBV25-1,TRBD1,TRBJ1-6,-
TGTGCCAGCACCCCCCGGGGGGGCTCTGGAAACACCATATATTTT,CASTPRGGSGNTIYF,TRBV6-2/TRBV6-3,-,TRBJ1-3,-
TGTGCCAGCAGCGTACGGATCAACACTGAAGCTTTCTTT,CASSVRINTEAFF,TRBV6-6,-,TRBJ1-1,-
TGTGCCAGCAGAGGGGGCGCTAACTATGGCTACACCTTC,CASRGGANYGYTF,TRBV6-5,TRBD1,TRBJ1-2,-
TGTGCCAGCGGGGCTGCCCGGGGGGCTCTGAACACTGAAGCTTTCTTT,CASGAARGALNTEAFF,TRBV28,-,TRBJ1-1,-
TGTGCCTGGAGTGTGGGGGGACCCTATGGCTACACCTTC,CAWSVGGPYGYTF,TRBV30,-,TRBJ1-2,few
TGTGCCAGCAGTTACTCTACTCGAGGGCGTGAGCAGTACTTC,CASSYSTRGREQYF,TRBV6-6,-,TRBJ2-7,-
TGCGCCAGCAGCCCGCACCGAGGGGGGAGTAACTATGGCTACACCTTC,CASSPHRGGSNYGYTF,TRBV4-1,-,TRBJ1-2,-
TGTGCCAGCAGCTCCAGGGGGGCCTATAATTCACCCCTCCACTTT,CASSSRGAYNSPLHF,TRBV27,TRBD1,TRBJ1-6,-
TGTGCCAGCAGTTTAGGAGAAGGCGGAGGCTACACCTTC,CASSLGEGGGYTF,TRBV28,-,TRBJ1-2,-
TGTGCCACCAGCAGAGATTCAGACGGTGAAAAACTGTTTTTT,CATSRDSDGEKLFF,TRBV15,-,TRBJ1-4,-
TGTGCCAGCACTCAAACGGAAAGGGATGGCTACACCTTC,CASTQTERDGYTF,TRBV2,-,TRBJ1-2,-
TGTGCCAGTAGTATAAGCTGGGGACAGGGGAAAGCTGAAGCTTTCTTT,CASSISWGQGKAEAFF,TRBV19,TRBD1,TRBJ1-1,-
TGCGCCAGCAGCTCCCGGCCCGGACTTGAGTATGGCTACACCTTC,CASSSRPGLEYGYTF,TRBV5-1,-,TRBJ1-2,once
TGTGCCAGCAGCGGCCCCAAGCGGGGGGTTGATGAGCAGTTCTTC,CASSGPKRGVDEQFF,TRBV7-3,TRBD2,TRBJ2-1,once
TGCAGCGTATTACAGGGCTCCGAGCAGTACTTC,CSVLQGSEQYF,TRBV29-1,-,TRBJ2-7,-
TGTGCCAGCAGCTTAGGGATCCTATCCGGCTACACCTTC,CASSLGILSGYTF,TRBV11-3,-,TRBJ1-2,-
TGTGCCTGGAGTCCTTGGACGGCAATCTATGGCTACACCTTC,CAWSPWTAIYGYTF,TRBV30,-,TRBJ1-2,few
TGTGCCACTCGGACTAGCGGGGGGACTACCGGGGAGCTGTTTTTT,CATRTSGGTTGELFF,TRBV5-5,TRBD2,TRBJ2-2,-
TGTGCCAGCAGTTTCTTCCAGGGGACTGAAGCTTTCTTT,CASSFFQGTEAFF,TRBV6-5,-,TRBJ1-1,few
TGTGCCAGCAGCTCCCGACAGGGGGCGAGTTCACCCCTCCACTTT,CASSSRQGASSPLHF,TRBV7-8,TRBD1,TRBJ1-6,-
TGTGCCAGCACCCAGGCGGGACAAAAGGTAGCTTTCTTT,CASTQAGQKVAFF,TRBV6-5,-,TRBJ1-1,-
TGTGCCAGCAGATCCGACAGCACCTACGAGCAGTACTTC,CASRSDSTYEQYF,TRBV5-4,-,TRBJ2-7,-
TGTGCCAGCAGTAATGGGGGCTCCTACGAGCAGTACTTC,CASSNGGSYEQYF,TRBV27,-,TRBJ2-7,-
TGTGCCATCAGAGCCGGCCCTGGGACAGTTAAAGGGGGTAAAGGGGGCTACGAGCAGTACTTC,CAIRAGPGTVKGGKGGYEQYF,TRBV10-3,TRBD1,TRBJ2-7,-
TGTGCCAGCAGCCGTACCCTTTACAATGAGCAGTTCTTC,CASSRTLYNEQFF,TRBV3-1/TRBV3-2,-,TRBJ2-1,-